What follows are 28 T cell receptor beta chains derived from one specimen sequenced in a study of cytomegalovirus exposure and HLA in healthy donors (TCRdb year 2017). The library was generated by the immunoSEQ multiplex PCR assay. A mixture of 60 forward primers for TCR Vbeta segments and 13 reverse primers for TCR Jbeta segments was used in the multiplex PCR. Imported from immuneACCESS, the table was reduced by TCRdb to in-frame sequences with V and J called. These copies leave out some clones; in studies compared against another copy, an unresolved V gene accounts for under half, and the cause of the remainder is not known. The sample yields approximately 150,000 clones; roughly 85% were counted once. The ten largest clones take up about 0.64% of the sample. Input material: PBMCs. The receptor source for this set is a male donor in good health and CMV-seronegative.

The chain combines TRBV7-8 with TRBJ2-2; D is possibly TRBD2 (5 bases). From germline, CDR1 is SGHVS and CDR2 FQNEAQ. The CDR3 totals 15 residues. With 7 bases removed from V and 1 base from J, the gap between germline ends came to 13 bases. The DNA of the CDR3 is TGTGCCAGCACCCCAGAGGAGGTGAACACCGGGGAGCTGTTTTTT. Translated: CASTPEEVNTGELFF.

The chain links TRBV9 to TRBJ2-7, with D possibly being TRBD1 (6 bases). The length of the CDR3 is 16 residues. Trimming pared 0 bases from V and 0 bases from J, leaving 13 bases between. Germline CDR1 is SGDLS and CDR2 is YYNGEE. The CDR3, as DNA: TGTGCCAGCAGCGTAGTGGGGACACCAAGCTCCTACGAGCAGTACTTC. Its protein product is CASSVVGTPSSYEQYF. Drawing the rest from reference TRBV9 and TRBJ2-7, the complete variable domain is DSGVTQTPKHLITATGQRVTLRCSPRSGDLSVYWYQQSLDQGLQFLIQYYNGEERAKGNILERFSAQQFPDLHSELNLSSLELGDSALYFCASSVVGTPSSYEQYFGPGTRLTVT.

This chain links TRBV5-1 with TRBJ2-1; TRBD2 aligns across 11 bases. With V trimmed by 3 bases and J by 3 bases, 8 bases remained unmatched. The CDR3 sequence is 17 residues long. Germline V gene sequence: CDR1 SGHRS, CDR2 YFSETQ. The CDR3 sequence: CASSSLTSGTVYNEQFF. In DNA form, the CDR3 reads TGCGCCAGCAGCTCGTTGACTAGCGGGACTGTCTACAATGAGCAGTTCTTC.

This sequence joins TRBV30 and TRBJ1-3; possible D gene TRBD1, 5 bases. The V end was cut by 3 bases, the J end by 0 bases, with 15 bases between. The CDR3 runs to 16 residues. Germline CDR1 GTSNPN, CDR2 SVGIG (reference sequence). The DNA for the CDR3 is TGTGCCTGGAGCGGGGGGAGGGCCTTCTCTGGAAACACCATATATTTT. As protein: CAWSGGRAFSGNTIYF.

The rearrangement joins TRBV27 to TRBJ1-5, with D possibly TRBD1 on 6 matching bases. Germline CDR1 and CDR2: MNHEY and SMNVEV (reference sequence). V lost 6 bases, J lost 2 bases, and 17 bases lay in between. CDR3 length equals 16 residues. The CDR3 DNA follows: TGTGCCAGCAGCCGAAATCCAGGGGTGGGCAATCAGCCCCAGCATTTT. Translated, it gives CASSRNPGVGNQPQHF.

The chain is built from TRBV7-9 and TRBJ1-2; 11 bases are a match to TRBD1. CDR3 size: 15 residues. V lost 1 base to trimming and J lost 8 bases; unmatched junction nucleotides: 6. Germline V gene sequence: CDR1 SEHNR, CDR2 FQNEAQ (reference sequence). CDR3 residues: CASSLDGQGARGYTF. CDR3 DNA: TGTGCCAGCAGCTTAGACGGACAGGGGGCGCGGGGCTACACCTTC.

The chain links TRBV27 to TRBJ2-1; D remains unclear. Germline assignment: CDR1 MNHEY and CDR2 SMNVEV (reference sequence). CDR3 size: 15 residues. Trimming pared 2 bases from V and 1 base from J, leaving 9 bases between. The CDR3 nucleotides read TGTGCCAGCAGTTTAACAGAATTATCCTACAATGAGCAGTTCTTC. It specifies CASSLTELSYNEQFF.

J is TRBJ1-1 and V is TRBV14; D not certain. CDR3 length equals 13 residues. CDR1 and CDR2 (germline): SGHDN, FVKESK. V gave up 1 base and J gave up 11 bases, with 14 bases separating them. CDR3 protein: CASSQAGTRKAFF. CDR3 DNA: TGTGCCAGCAGCCAAGCGGGAACCAGAAAGGCTTTCTTT.

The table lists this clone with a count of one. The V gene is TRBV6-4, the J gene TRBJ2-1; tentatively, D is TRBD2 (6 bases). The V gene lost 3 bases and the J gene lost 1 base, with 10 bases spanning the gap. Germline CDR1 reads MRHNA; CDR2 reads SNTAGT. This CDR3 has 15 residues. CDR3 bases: TGTGCCAGCAGTGAGGTCGGGGGATCCTACAATGAGCAGTTCTTC. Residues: CASSEVGGSYNEQFF.

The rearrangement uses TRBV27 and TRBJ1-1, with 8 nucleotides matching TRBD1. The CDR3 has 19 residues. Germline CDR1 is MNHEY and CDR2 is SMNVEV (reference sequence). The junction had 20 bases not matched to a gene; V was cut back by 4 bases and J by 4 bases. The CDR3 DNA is TGTGCCAGCAGTTCGGAAGACCCAATGACAGGGGAAGAGGGCACTGAAGCTTTCTTT. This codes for CASSSEDPMTGEEGTEAFF.

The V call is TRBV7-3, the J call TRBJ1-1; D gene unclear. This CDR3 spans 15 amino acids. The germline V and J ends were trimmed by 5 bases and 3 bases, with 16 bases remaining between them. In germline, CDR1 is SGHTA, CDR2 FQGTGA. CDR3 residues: CASSPTGRADTEAFF. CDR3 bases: TGTGCCAGCAGCCCCACGGGGAGGGCGGACACTGAAGCTTTCTTT.

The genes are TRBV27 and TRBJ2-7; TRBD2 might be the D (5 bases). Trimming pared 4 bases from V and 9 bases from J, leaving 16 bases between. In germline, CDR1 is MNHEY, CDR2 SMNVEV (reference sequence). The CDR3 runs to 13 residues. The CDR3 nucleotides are TGTGCCAGCAGTTCTGGAGGCCCTATCGGGCAGTACTTC. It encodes CASSSGGPIGQYF.

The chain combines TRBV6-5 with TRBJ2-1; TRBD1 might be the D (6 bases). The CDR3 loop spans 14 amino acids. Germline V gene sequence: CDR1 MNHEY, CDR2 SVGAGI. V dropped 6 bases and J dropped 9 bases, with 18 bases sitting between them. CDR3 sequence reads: CASSHGQLGGEQFF. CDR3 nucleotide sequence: TGTGCCAGCAGCCACGGACAGTTGGGCGGTGAGCAGTTCTTC.

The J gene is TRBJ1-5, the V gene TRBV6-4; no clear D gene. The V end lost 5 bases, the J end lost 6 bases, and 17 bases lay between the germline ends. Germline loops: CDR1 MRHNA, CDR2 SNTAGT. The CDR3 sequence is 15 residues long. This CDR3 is CASSPEWVTGQPQHF. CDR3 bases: TGTGCCAGCAGTCCCGAATGGGTGACGGGTCAGCCCCAGCATTTT.

The CDR3 sequence: CASSPPAAAYGYTF. The CDR3 DNA follows: TGTGCCAGCAGTCCCCCGGCGGCCGCCTATGGCTACACCTTC. The chain uses TRBV28 and TRBJ1-2; D gene ambiguous. The ends were cut back, 5 bases at V and 4 bases at J, with 14 bases in the middle. Germline V CDR1 and CDR2: MDHEN, SYDVKM. The length of the CDR3 is 14 residues.

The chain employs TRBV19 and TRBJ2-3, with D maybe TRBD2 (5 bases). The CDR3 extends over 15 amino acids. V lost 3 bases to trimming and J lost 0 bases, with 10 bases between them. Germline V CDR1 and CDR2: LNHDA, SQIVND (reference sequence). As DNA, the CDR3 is TGTGCCAGTAGTATTCGGCGGGCAAGCACAGATACGCAGTATTTT. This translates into CASSIRRASTDTQYF.

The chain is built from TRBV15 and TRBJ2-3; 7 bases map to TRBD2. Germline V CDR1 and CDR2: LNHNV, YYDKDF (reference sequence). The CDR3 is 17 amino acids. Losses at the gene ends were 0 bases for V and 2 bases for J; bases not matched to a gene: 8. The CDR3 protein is CATSRDGVTSPTDTQYF. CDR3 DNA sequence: TGTGCCACCAGCAGAGATGGCGTGACTAGCCCCACAGATACGCAGTATTTT.

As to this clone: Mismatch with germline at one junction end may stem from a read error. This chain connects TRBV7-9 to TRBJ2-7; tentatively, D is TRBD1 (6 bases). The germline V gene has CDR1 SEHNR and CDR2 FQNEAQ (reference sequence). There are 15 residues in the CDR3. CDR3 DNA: TGTTCCAGCAGCTTAGGGGGTCCGGGGACCTACGAGCAGTACTTC. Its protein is CSSSLGGPGTYEQYF.

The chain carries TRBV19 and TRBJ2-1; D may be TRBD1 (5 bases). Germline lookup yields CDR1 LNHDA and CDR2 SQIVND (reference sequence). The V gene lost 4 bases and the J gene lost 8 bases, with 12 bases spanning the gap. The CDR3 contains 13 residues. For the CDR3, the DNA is TGTGCCAGTAGTAGACAGCGAGGTGATGAGCAGTTCTTC. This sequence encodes CASSRQRGDEQFF.

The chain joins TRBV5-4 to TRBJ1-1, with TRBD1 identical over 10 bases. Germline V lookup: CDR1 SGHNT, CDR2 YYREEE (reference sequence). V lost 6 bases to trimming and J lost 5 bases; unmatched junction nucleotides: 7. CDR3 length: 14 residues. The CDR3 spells CASTETGGKTEAFF. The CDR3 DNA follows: TGTGCCAGCACCGAGACAGGGGGCAAGACTGAAGCTTTCTTT.

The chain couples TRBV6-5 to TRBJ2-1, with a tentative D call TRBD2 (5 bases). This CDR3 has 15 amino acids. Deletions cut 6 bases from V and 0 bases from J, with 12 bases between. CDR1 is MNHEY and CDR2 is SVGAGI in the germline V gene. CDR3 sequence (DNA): TGTGCCAGCAGCCCGTCCCTAGCCTCCTACAATGAGCAGTTCTTC. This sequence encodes CASSPSLASYNEQFF.

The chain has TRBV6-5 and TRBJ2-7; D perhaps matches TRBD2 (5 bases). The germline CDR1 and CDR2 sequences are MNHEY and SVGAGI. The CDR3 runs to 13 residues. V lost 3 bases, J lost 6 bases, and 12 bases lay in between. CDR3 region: CASSYGLEGEQYF. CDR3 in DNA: TGTGCCAGCAGTTATGGCCTAGAGGGCGAGCAGTACTTC.

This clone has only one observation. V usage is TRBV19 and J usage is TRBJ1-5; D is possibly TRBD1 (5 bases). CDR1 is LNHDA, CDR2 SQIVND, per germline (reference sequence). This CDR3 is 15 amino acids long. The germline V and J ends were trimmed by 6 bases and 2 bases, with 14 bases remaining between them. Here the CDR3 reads CASRGTRGGNQPQHF. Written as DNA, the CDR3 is TGTGCCAGTAGGGGAACCCGGGGGGGCAATCAGCCCCAGCATTTT.

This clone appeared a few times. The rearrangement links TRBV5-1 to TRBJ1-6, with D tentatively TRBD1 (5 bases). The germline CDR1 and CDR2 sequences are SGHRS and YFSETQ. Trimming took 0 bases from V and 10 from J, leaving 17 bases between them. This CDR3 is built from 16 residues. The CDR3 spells CASSLAPGRVGSPLHF. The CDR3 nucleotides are TGCGCCAGCAGCTTGGCCCCCGGCAGGGTCGGATCACCCCTCCACTTT.

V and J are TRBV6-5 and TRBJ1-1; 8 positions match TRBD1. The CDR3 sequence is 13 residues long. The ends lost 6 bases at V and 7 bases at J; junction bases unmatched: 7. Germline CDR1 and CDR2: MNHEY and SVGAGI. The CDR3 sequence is CASRSQGGSEAFF. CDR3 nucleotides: TGTGCCAGCAGATCACAGGGGGGGAGTGAAGCTTTCTTT.

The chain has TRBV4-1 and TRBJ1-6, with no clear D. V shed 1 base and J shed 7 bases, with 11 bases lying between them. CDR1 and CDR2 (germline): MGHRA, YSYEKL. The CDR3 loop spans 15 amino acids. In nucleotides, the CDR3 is TGCGCCAGCAGCCAAGTGGGAGACTTCAATTCACCCCTCCACTTT. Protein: CASSQVGDFNSPLHF.

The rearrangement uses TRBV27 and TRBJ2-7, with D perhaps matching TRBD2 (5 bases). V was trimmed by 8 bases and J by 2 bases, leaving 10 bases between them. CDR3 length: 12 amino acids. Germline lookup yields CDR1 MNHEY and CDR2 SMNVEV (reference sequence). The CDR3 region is CASGLRAYEQYF. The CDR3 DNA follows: TGTGCCAGCGGACTTAGGGCCTACGAGCAGTACTTC.

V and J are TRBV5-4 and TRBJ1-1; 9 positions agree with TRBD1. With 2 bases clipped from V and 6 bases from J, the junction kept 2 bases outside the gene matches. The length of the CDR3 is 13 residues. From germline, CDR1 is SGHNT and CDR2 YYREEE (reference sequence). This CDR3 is CASSLQGASEAFF. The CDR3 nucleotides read TGTGCCAGCAGCTTACAGGGGGCCTCTGAAGCTTTCTTT.